Given below is one T cell receptor beta chain in context. Its antigen remains undetermined. Per-nucleotide qualities are absent, and no much larger clonotype sits a single base away. This specimen comes from a study of T cell changes during pregnancy in multiple sclerosis (dated by TCRdb to the late 2010s). About the full investigation: The study examined how the T cell repertoire changed over the course of pregnancy in women with multiple sclerosis.

The library was prepared using the immunoSEQ multiplex PCR assay. The table was pulled from immuneACCESS by TCRdb, which kept in-frame rearrangements only. Such tables lose some clones; where checked, under half of the loss comes from unresolved V genes, and the rest has no known cause. This sample holds over 85,000 clones; 91% were observed only once. The ten top clones hold 1.5% to 2% of the sample. The germline V gene supplies CDR1 LGHNA and CDR2 YNFKEQ. Its CDR3 holds 16 amino acids, cysteine through phenylalanine. The CDR3 DNA has 48 bases and is translated from base 1. V is pruned by 1 base and J by 4 bases, leaving 6 bases of the junction without a gene match.

The rearranged segments are TRBV4-2 and TRBJ1-3; TRBD1 fits 8 bases in the junction. The clonotype comes from a female donor in good health, enrolled as a control in a pregnancy study. This specimen consisted of peripheral blood, obtained after pregnancy. The CDR3 region has the sequence CASSQGAGTGGNTIYF. Here is the DNA: TGTGCCAGCAGCCAAGGAGCAGGGACAGGCGGAAACACCATATATTTT.